The T cell receptor beta chain described here comes from a study of T cell responses to AZD1222 COVID-19 vaccine. The overall study: The study pooled second doses at about 4 or about 12 weeks.

Findings of the study overall: Donor demographics were predominantly white British with a female majority; clonal diversity may be underestimated. Seropositivity was recorded at baseline in only a handful of AZD1222 recipients. Repertoire collection took place solely once the T cell response had peaked.

Measured with immunoSEQ multiplex PCR; TCRdb has only the in-frame clones, and not every one. The repertoire includes approximately 90,000 clones, around 90% of them detected once, and about an eighth sits in the top ten. The germline gives CDR1 SGHAT, CDR2 FQNNGV. This CDR3 spans 14 amino acids. Trimming cost V 5 bases and J 2 bases; bases outside gene matches: 4. With respect to this clone: As yet, its antigen is unknown.

The rearrangement uses TRBV11-2 and TRBJ2-7; 9 nucleotides line up with TRBD1. The sample in question was peripheral blood, obtained on day 0 of AZD1222 vaccination. This receptor was obtained from an adult in good health. The chain's CDR3 is CASSARQGAYEQYF. DNA of the CDR3: TGTGCCAGCAGCGCAAGACAGGGGGCCTACGAGCAGTACTTC.